Below are 6 T cell receptor beta chains sequenced from a single sample in a study of T cell changes during pregnancy in multiple sclerosis. Only in-frame clones appear in the TCRdb table, and some are missing; sequencing was by immunoSEQ multiplex PCR. This table has more than 45,000 clones, 94% appearing once. The sequenced sample was CD4+ T cells from peripheral blood mononuclear cells, obtained in the second trimester of pregnancy. The receptors were sampled from a female donor with multiple sclerosis, enrolled in a pregnancy study.

This rearrangement joins TRBV29-1 to TRBJ1-1, with TRBD1 matching 11 bases. CDR3 length: 15 amino acids. Germline CDR1 reads SQVTM; CDR2 reads ANQGSEA. V dropped 2 bases and J dropped 5; count of bases not matched to a gene: 7. The CDR3 region has the DNA TGCAGCGTTGAATTGGGGACAGGGGGTTGGACTGAAGCTTTCTTT. Amino acid sequence: CSVELGTGGWTEAFF. The variable domain in full, with the rest retrieved from reference TRBV29-1 and TRBJ1-1, is SAVISQKPSRDICQRGTSLTIQCQVDSQVTMMFWYRQQPGQSLTLIATANQGSEATYESGFVIDKFPISRPNLTFSTLTVSNMSPEDSSIYLCSVELGTGGWTEAFFGQGTRLTVV.

This clone has a single count. The chain's CDR3 is CSGGTGLSYEQYF. Written as DNA, the CDR3 is TGCAGCGGGGGGACAGGGCTTTCCTACGAGCAGTACTTC. This chain connects TRBV29-1 to TRBJ2-7; TRBD1 aligns across 9 bases. V was clipped by 7 bases and J by 1 base; unmatched bases: 5. The germline CDR1 and CDR2 sequences are SQVTM and ANQGSEA. This CDR3 region has 13 residues.

The V and J genes are TRBV10-3 and TRBJ1-5; D may be TRBD1 (5 bases). The V end was cut by 3 bases, the J end by 6 bases, with 12 bases between. Germline CDR1 ENHRY, CDR2 SYGVKD. The length of the CDR3 is 14 residues. CDR3 amino acids: CAISDRAQGQPQHF. In nucleotides, the CDR3 is TGTGCCATCAGTGACAGGGCCCAGGGTCAGCCCCAGCATTTT.

V gene TRBV7-9 combines with J gene TRBJ2-5, with 9 bases lining up with TRBD2. The CDR3 consists of 16 residues. CDR1 is SEHNR, CDR2 FQNEAQ, per germline (reference sequence). Trimming cost V 3 bases and J 2 bases; bases outside gene matches: 7. The CDR3 is CASSLRRGGGQETQYF. DNA of the CDR3: TGTGCCAGCAGCTTGCGGCGGGGGGGCGGACAAGAGACCCAGTACTTC.

V is TRBV6-6 and J is TRBJ1-6, with D possibly matching TRBD1 (6 bases). V was clipped by 6 bases and J by 8 bases, with 8 bases between them. The V gene's germline CDR1 is MNHNY and CDR2 SVGAGI (reference sequence). CDR3 size: 12 residues. In DNA, the CDR3 is TGTGCCAGCAGGCACAGGGATTCACCCCTCCACTTT. The encoded protein is CASRHRDSPLHF.

The rearrangement joins TRBV30 to TRBJ2-7; TRBD1 might be the D (6 bases). This CDR3 spans 14 amino acids. Trimming removed 7 bases from V and 6 bases from J, with 22 bases in between. The germline CDR1 and CDR2 sequences are GTSNPN and SVGIG (reference sequence). The CDR3 reads CASGHWKGSLEQYF. Here the CDR3 DNA reads TGTGCCTCGGGACATTGGAAGGGATCCCTCGAGCAGTACTTC.